A single sample gave rise to the 9 T cell receptor beta chains below, sequenced in a study of immune heterogeneity within non-small cell lung tumors. Bulk tumor genomic DNA constituted the template, at around 610 ng per sample. Biopsy collection occurred during surgery, with several far-apart biopsies per primary tumor. Curative surgical treatment was performed in patients who had newly diagnosed, untreated non-small cell lung cancer. With 32 V and 13 J primers, multiplex PCR amplified the TCR beta CDR3. MiXCR, run by TCRdb on the multiplex PCR reads, gives a single entry per CDR3 protein. This table has more than 9,500 distinct CDR3 sequences, approximately 34% appearing once. Sample: lung tumor tissue. These receptors were obtained from a man aged 55-75 years with non-small cell lung cancer.

The sample holds a few counts of this clonotype. A much larger clonotype is one base distant, so this may be a read error. The chain combines TRBV12-3 or TRBV12-4 with TRBJ2-7, with a possible D match to TRBD2 (6 bases). The CDR3 sequence is 12 residues long. The CDR3 is CTSSLGEAEQYF. DNA for the CDR3: TGTACCAGCAGTTTGGGGGAGGCCGAGCAGTACTTC.

The chain joins TRBV4-1 to TRBJ2-7; 7 positions match TRBD2. V dropped 1 base and J dropped 2; count of bases not matched to a gene: 11. The CDR3 has 17 amino acids. Per the germline V gene, CDR1 is MGHRA and CDR2 is YSYEKL. The CDR3 loop reads CASSQGGVGGGTYEQYF. CDR3 in DNA: TGCGCCAGCAGCCAAGGGGGGGTGGGGGGGGGAACCTACGAGCAGTACTTC.

The chain carries TRBV27 and TRBJ1-6; 8 bases match TRBD1. The CDR3 covers 14 residues. With V trimmed by 6 bases and J by 9 bases, 7 bases remained unmatched. From germline, CDR1 is MNHEY and CDR2 SMNVEV (reference sequence). The CDR3 bases are TGTGCCAGCAGAGATACAGGGGGGGGTTCACCCCTCCACTTT. This sequence encodes CASRDTGGGSPLHF.

V is TRBV2 and J is TRBJ1-4, with 7 bases fitting TRBD1. Germline values: CDR1 SNHLY, CDR2 FYNNEI. J was trimmed by 7 bases and V by 4 bases; bases with no gene match: 3. There are 13 residues in the CDR3. The CDR3 nucleotides are TGTGCCAGCAGTGCAGGGGGTGGTGAAAAACTGTTTTTT. As protein: CASSAGGGEKLFF.

At least ten counts were recorded for this clonotype. The rearrangement joins TRBV4-1 to TRBJ2-3; 7 nucleotides match TRBD1. The length of the CDR3 is 18 residues. CDR1 and CDR2 from the germline V gene are MGHRA and YSYEKL. V lost 4 bases and J lost 4; bases outside the gene matches: 17. CDR3 coding DNA: TGCGCCAGCAGCCGAGTAATGAACAGGGGAAAAATCCCAGATACGCAGTATTTT. This translates into CASSRVMNRGKIPDTQYF.

This clonotype is medium-sized (0.01 to 0.1%) within its sample. The chain is built from TRBV30 and TRBJ2-7, with 9 bases identical to TRBD1. V was clipped by 0 bases and J by 7 bases; unmatched bases: 4. Germline loops: CDR1 GTSNPN, CDR2 SVGIG (reference sequence). The CDR3 length is 13 residues. The CDR3 sequence: CAWSVQGAGEQYF. The CDR3 region has the DNA TGTGCCTGGAGTGTACAGGGGGCAGGGGAGCAGTACTTC.

Turning to this clonotype: Since a much larger clone is just one base distant, this may be a read error. This CDR3 reads CAFKDRGKGGQFF. The CDR3 coding sequence is TGTGCCTTTAAGGACAGGGGGAAGGGTGGGCAGTTCTTC. The J gene is TRBJ2-1, the V gene TRBV30; 10 bases match TRBD1. With V trimmed by 7 bases and J by 12 bases, 12 bases remained unmatched. The CDR3 extends over 13 amino acids. Germline loops: CDR1 GTSNPN, CDR2 SVGIG (reference sequence).

By sample share, this clonotype is medium-sized. The chain links TRBV6-2 or TRBV6-3 to TRBJ2-2; D is possibly TRBD1 (5 bases). V was clipped by 2 bases and J by 0 bases, with 7 bases between them. Germline CDR1 MNHEY, CDR2 SVGEGT. This CDR3 is 15 amino acids long. CDR3 region: CASSYLQANTGELFF. The DNA for the CDR3 is TGTGCCAGCAGTTACCTACAGGCGAACACCGGGGAGCTGTTTTTT.

The chain uses TRBV6-1 and TRBJ1-1; perhaps TRBD1 as D (6 bases). This CDR3 contains 16 residues. The germline CDR1 and CDR2 sequences are MNHNS and SASEGT. Trimming pared 3 bases from V and 4 bases from J, leaving 18 bases between. CDR3 DNA: TGTGCCAGCAGTGAGGGTAGGCAGGGGCGGGGCACTGAAGCTTTCTTT. Protein sequence: CASSEGRQGRGTEAFF.